What follows describes a single T cell receptor beta chain. Its antigen is as yet unknown. CDR1 is DFQATT, CDR2 SNEGSKA, per germline (reference sequence). The CDR3 extends over 13 amino acids. V was clipped by 5 bases and J by 2 bases; unmatched bases: 6. This sample stems from a study of T-cell reconstitution after alpha-beta-depleted transplantation in children. Study-level points and caveats: Alpha-beta T cells present about two months after transplant were reported to originate from several hundred expanded graft clones.

Unique molecular identifiers were used to barcode this TCRbeta library. TCRdb reprocessed the PCR reads via MiXCR and lists one record per CDR3 protein. There are approximately 270,000 distinct CDR3 sequences in the sample; 20% to 30% occur only once, and 4% to 5.5% lies in the top ten. The source of this sequence is a female patient aged 2 to 10 who had a stem cell transplant for congenital amegakaryocytic thrombocytopenia, so the T cells may come from the graft donor. Sequencing used PBMCs, mostly from graft donor cells, obtained 360 days after TCRalphabeta/CD19-depleted stem cell transplant. This sequence joins TRBV20-1 and TRBJ2-7; 7 nucleotides match TRBD2. The CDR3 is CSAGTSATYEQYF. CDR3 nucleotide sequence: TGCAGTGCTGGTACTAGCGCAACCTACGAGCAGTACTTC.